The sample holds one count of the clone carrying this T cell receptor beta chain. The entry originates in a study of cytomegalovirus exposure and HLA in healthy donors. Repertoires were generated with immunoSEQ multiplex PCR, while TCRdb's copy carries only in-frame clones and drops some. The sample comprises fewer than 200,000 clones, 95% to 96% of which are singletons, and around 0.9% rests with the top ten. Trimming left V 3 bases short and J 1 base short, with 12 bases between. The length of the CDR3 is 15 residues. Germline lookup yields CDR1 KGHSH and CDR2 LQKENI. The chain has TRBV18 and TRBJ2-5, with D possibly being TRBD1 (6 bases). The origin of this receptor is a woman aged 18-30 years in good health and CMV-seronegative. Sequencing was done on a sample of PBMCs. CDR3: CASSPLVDSQETQYF. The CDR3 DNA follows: TGTGCCAGCTCACCCCTCGTGGACAGCCAAGAGACCCAGTACTTC.